The sequence of this T cell receptor (beta chain) was determined in a study of T cells in Graves' hyperthyroidism and ophthalmopathy. The TCR beta CDR3 regions underwent amplification using RNA transcripts as the source. The TCR CDR3 was amplified in a first-round RT-PCR using the HTBI primer set. TCRdb independently ran MiXCR on the multiplex PCR reads; one entry per CDR3 protein. The table includes approximately 46,000 distinct CDR3 sequences, around 48% detected once. There are many counts of this clonotype. The germline V gene encodes CDR1 SGHDT and CDR2 YYEEEE. Trimming removed 2 bases at V and 2 bases at J, with 10 bases between. The CDR3 extends over 14 amino acids.

The source is a woman between 50 and 59 years old with Graves' hyperthyroidism. The chain uses TRBV5-6 and TRBJ2-5; D is possibly TRBD1 (6 bases). What was sequenced was peripheral blood or thyroid tissue (not recorded which). CDR3 in DNA: TGTGCCAGCAGCTTTGGAGACAGGCAAGAGACCCAGTACTTC. Translated: CASSFGDRQETQYF. The whole variable domain, filled in from reference TRBV5-6 and TRBJ2-5, reads DAGVTQSPTHLIKTRGQQVTLRCSPKSGHDTVSWYQQALGQGPQFIFQYYEEEERQRGNFPDRFSGHQFPNYSSELNVNALLLGDSALYLCASSFGDRQETQYFGPGTRLLVL.